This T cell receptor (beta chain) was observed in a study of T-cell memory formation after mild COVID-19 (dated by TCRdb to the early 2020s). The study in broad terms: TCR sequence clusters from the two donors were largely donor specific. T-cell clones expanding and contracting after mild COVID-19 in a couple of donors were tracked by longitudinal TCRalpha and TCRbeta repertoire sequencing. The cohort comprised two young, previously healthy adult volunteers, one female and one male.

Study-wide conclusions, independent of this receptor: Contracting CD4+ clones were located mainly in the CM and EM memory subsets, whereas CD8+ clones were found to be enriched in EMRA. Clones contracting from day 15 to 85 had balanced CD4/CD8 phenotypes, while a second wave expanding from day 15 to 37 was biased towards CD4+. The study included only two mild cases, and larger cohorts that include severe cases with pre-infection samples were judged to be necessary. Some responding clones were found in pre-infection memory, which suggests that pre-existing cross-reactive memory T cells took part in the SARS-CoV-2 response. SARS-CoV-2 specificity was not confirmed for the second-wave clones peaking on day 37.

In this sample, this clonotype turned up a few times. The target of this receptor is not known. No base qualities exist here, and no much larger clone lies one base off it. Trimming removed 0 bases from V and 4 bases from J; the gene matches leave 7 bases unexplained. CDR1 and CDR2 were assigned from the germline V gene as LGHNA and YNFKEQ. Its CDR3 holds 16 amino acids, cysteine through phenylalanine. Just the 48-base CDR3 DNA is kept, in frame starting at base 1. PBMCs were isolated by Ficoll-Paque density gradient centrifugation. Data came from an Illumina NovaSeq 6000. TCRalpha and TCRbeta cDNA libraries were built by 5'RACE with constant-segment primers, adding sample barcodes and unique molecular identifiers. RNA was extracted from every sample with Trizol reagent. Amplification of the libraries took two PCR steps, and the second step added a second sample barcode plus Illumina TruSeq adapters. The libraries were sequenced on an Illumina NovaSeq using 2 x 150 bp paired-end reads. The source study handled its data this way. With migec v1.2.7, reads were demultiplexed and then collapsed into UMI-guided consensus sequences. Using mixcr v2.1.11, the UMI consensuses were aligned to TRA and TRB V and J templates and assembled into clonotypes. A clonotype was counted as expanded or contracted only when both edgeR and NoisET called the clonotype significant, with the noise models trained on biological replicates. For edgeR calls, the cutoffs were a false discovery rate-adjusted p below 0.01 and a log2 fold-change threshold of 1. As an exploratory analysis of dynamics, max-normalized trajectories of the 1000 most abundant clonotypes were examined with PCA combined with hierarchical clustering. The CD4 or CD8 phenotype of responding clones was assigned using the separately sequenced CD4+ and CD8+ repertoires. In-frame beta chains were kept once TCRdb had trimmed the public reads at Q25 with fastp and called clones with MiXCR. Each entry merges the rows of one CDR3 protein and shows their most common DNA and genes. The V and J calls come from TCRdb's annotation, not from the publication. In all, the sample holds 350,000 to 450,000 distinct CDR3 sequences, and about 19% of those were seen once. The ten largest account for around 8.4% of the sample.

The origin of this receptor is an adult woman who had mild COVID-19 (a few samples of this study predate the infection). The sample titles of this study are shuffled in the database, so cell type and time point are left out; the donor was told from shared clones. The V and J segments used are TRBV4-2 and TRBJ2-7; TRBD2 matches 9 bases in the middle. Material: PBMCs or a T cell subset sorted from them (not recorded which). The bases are TGTGCCAGCAGCCAAGACTCCGCGGGAGGGAAGTACGAGCAGTACTTC. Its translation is CASSQDSAGGKYEQYF.